These T cell receptor beta chains were read from a single sample in a study of blood T cell repertoires in COVID-19. The assay was immunoSEQ multiplex PCR, and TCRdb's table has in-frame clones only and misses some. The table includes approximately 360,000 clones, around 90% detected once. The specimen sequenced was peripheral blood. The receptors originated from a man aged 40-49 years with acute or convalescent COVID-19. CDR3s include the opening cysteine and the closing phenylalanine or tryptophan. Size tells how often a clone was seen (once, few, many) or the class of an expanded clone, and some rows leave it out.

abundance,j_gene,v_gene,CDR3aa
-,TRBJ2-5,TRBV29-1,CSVELAGEHLLETQYF
-,TRBJ2-1,TRBV12-5,CASGTGTSGYNEQFF
-,TRBJ1-1,TRBV6-5,CASRLQGAEAFF
-,TRBJ2-7,TRBV5-4,CASSSYRGRPYEQYF
-,TRBJ1-1,TRBV15,CATSSRGRMAEAFF
-,TRBJ2-2,TRBV14,CASSQDLGHTGELFF
-,TRBJ2-3,TRBV15,CATSSGEGSTDTQYF
-,TRBJ1-2,TRBV3-1/TRBV3-2,CASEDRASNYGYTF
-,TRBJ2-1,TRBV11-2,CASSLGGTSGKQFF
-,TRBJ2-7,TRBV4-2,CASASRDTTYEQYF
-,TRBJ2-5,TRBV3-1/TRBV3-2,CASSQIGGAETQYF
-,TRBJ2-2,TRBV11-2,CASSLRRDASLTGELFF
many,TRBJ2-1,TRBV6-2/TRBV6-3,CASSLTSGSYNEQFF
-,TRBJ2-3,TRBV19,CASSIAEGLTDTQYF
-,TRBJ1-5,TRBV19,CASSPQGNRRIPNQPQHF
-,TRBJ2-7,TRBV5-6,CASSSVTYEQYF
-,TRBJ2-7,TRBV28,CASSFPVASGSYEQYF
-,TRBJ2-5,TRBV5-1,CASSLTGGRETQYF